These 3 T cell receptor beta chains came from one sample sequenced in a study of early T cells in non-severe SARS-CoV-2 infection. TCRdb used MiXCR to reprocess the 5' RACE reads, holding one entry per CDR3 protein. The sample consists of over 35,000 distinct CDR3 sequences, approximately 11% of them appearing once. The sample consisted of whole blood. Receptors were obtained from an adult who was a healthcare worker with PCR-confirmed SARS-CoV-2 infection or an uninfected control (not recorded which).

The chain links TRBV20-1 to TRBJ2-7; weak D call: TRBD1 (5 bases). Trimming pared 5 bases from V and 4 bases from J, leaving 12 bases between. There are 12 residues in the CDR3. Germline V gives CDR1 DFQATT, CDR2 SNEGSKA (reference sequence). CDR3 sequence: CSAGRQMYEQYF. The CDR3 DNA follows: TGCAGTGCTGGAAGACAGATGTACGAGCAGTACTTC.

A few counts support this clonotype. This sequence joins TRBV7-2 and TRBJ2-3; D is perhaps TRBD2 (5 bases). Germline CDR1 is SGHTA and CDR2 is FQGNSA. The CDR3 loop spans 13 amino acids. V lost 5 bases, J lost 5 bases, and 11 bases lay in between. The CDR3 DNA reads TGTGCCAGCAGCGAGGCCCGGGGAGATACGCAGTATTTT. This gives the protein CASSEARGDTQYF.

This clonotype was detected ten times or more. This chain connects TRBV12-3 or TRBV12-4 to TRBJ2-6; TRBD2 agrees at 8 bases. V gave up 6 bases and J gave up 0 bases; unmatched junction bases: 4. The CDR3 loop spans 16 amino acids. CDR3 in DNA: TGTGCCAGCAGCCGACGGGGGGGCTCTGGGGCCAACGTCCTGACTTTC. Translated: CASSRRGGSGANVLTF.